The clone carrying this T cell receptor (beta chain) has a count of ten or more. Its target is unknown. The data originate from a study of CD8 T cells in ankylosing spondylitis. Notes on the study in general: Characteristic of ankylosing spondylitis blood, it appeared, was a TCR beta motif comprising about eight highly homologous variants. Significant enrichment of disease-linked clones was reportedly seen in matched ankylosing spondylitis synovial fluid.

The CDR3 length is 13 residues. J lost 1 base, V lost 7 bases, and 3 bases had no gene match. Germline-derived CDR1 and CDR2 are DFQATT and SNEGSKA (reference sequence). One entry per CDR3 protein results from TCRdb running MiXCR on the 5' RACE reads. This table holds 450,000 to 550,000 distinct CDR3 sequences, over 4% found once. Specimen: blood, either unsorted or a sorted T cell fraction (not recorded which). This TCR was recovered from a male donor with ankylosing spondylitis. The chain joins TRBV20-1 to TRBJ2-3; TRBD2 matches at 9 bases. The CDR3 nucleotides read TGCAGTGTCCGGACTAGCGGCACAGATACGCAGTATTTT. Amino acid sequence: CSVRTSGTDTQYF.